Included here is one T cell receptor beta chain sequence, with context. No antigen is known for it. V was shortened by 6 bases and J by 4 bases, with 20 bases between the two germline ends. Germline loops: CDR1 SGHTA, CDR2 FQGTGA. This CDR3 region has 16 residues. TCRdb reprocessed the 5' RACE reads with MiXCR, giving one entry per CDR3 protein. Among 200,000 to 250,000 distinct CDR3 sequences listed, roughly a tenth were seen once. The data are from a study of T-cell memory formation after mild COVID-19. Findings of the study overall: Second-wave clones that peaked on day 37 lacked confirmed SARS-CoV-2 specificity.

Sequences were obtained from PBMCs or a T cell subset sorted from them (not recorded which). This chain connects TRBV7-3 to TRBJ2-3; D unclear. This clonotype was sampled from a man aged 18 to 29 who had mild COVID-19 (a few samples of this study predate the infection). Cell type and time point are not known. The CDR3 reads CASSLTSGGGPDTQYF. The CDR3 DNA is TGTGCCAGCAGTCTCACTTCGGGCGGCGGTCCAGATACGCAGTATTTT.